This TCR beta chain was observed in a study of T-cell memory formation after mild COVID-19. This clonotype was counted only a few times. Antigen unknown. Findings and caveats of the study: The main location of contracting CD4+ clones was CM and EM, and that of contracting CD8+ clones was EMRA.

Trimming left V 3 bases short and J 2 bases short, with 14 bases between. The CDR3 has 17 amino acids. The germline V gene has CDR1 PRHDT and CDR2 FYEKMQ (reference sequence). In TCRdb, the 5' RACE reads were re-called with MiXCR into one record per CDR3 protein. The sample holds fewer than 600,000 distinct CDR3 sequences, about 20% seen once. The chain couples TRBV13 to TRBJ2-6; D not resolved. This TCR was recovered from an adult woman who had mild COVID-19 (a few samples of this study predate the infection). Cell type and time point are not known. The specimen was PBMCs or a T cell subset sorted from them (not recorded which). The CDR3 loop is CASSFYETETGANVLTF. CDR3 DNA: TGTGCCAGCAGCTTCTACGAGACGGAGACTGGGGCCAACGTCCTGACTTTC.